These 30 T cell receptor beta chains were sequenced from one sample in a study of cytomegalovirus exposure and HLA in healthy donors. Use of 60 Vbeta and 13 Jbeta primers characterized the PCR. Clones were sequenced by immunoSEQ multiplex PCR, and TCRdb holds only the in-frame ones, with some missing. The data hold around 170,000 clones, with around 85% observed a single time. The sequenced sample was PBMCs. The receptor set was obtained from a man aged 40-49 years in good health and CMV-seropositive.

This rearrangement joins TRBV7-9 to TRBJ2-3; D is perhaps TRBD1 (5 bases). Germline CDR1 is SEHNR and CDR2 is FQNEAQ (reference sequence). This CDR3 has 15 residues. V gave up 1 base and J gave up 2 bases, with 10 bases separating them. The CDR3 sequence is CASSLVDSFTDTQYF. The CDR3 DNA reads as TGTGCCAGCAGCTTAGTAGACAGTTTCACAGATACGCAGTATTTT.

The chain has TRBV5-1 and TRBJ2-7; TRBD1 agrees at 8 bases. CDR3 length: 13 residues. Germline loops: CDR1 SGHRS, CDR2 YFSETQ. V shed 5 bases, J shed 7 bases, and the junction held 8 bases outside the gene matches. The chain's CDR3 is CASRPQTGGEQYF. In DNA form, the CDR3 reads TGCGCCAGCAGGCCCCAAACAGGGGGTGAGCAGTACTTC.

The chain has TRBV27 and TRBJ2-4, with D perhaps TRBD2 (5 bases). Germline V gene sequence: CDR1 MNHEY, CDR2 SMNVEV (reference sequence). CDR3 length: 12 residues. Trimming left V 4 bases short and J 8 bases short, with 9 bases between. In DNA form, the CDR3 reads TGTGCCAGCAGTTACCGGGGTCACATTCAGTACTTC. Protein product: CASSYRGHIQYF.

As for this clone: Mismatch with germline at one junction end may stem from a read error. V usage is TRBV29-1 and J usage is TRBJ2-7, with 9 bases lining up with TRBD1. The CDR3 consists of 12 residues. Per the germline V gene, CDR1 is SQVTM and CDR2 is ANQGSEA. CDR3 sequence (DNA): TGCAGCGTTGAAGATCAAGGGACAGGGCGCCACTTC. Translated, it gives CSVEDQGTGRHF.

This clone came up a few times. This CDR3 is CASSEVGTGFTEAFF. In nucleotides, the CDR3 is TGTGCCAGCAGTGAAGTTGGGACAGGGTTCACTGAAGCTTTCTTT. This chain connects TRBV6-1 to TRBJ1-1, with 9 bases matching TRBD1. Per germline, CDR1 MNHNS and CDR2 SASEGT. The trim removed 1 base at V and 4 bases at J, leaving 4 bases unmatched. This CDR3 region has 15 residues.

The chain couples TRBV27 to TRBJ2-7; 10 nucleotides align to TRBD1. V lost 3 bases, J lost 4 bases, and 3 bases stayed unmatched. The germline V gene encodes CDR1 MNHEY and CDR2 SMNVEV (reference sequence). CDR3 length: 14 amino acids. The CDR3 region has the DNA TGTGCCAGCAGTTTCGGACAGGGGGTATACGAGCAGTACTTC. Translation gives CASSFGQGVYEQYF.

The chain joins TRBV5-1 to TRBJ2-1, with TRBD2 matching over 10 bases. CDR3 length: 14 residues. Germline V CDR1 and CDR2: SGHRS, YFSETQ. The ends lost 2 bases at V and 5 bases at J; junction bases unmatched: 1. The CDR3 nucleotides are TGCGCCAGCAGCTTTACTAGCGGGAACAATGAGCAGTTCTTC. Residues: CASSFTSGNNEQFF. The full variable domain, rest sourced from reference TRBV5-1 and TRBJ2-1, is KAGVTQTPRYLIKTRGQQVTLSCSPISGHRSVSWYQQTPGQGLQFLFEYFSETQRNKGNFPGRFSGRQFSNSRSEMNVSTLELGDSALYLCASSFTSGNNEQFFGPGTRLTVL.

In this sample, this clone turned up a few times. The chain joins TRBV13 to TRBJ1-3; D perhaps matches TRBD1 (5 bases). The V gene's germline CDR1 is PRHDT and CDR2 FYEKMQ (reference sequence). The CDR3 runs 14 residues. Trimming left V 2 bases short and J 11 bases short, with 16 bases between. Here the CDR3 reads CASSLRGINGAIYF. The CDR3 DNA follows: TGTGCCAGCAGCTTACGGGGGATAAACGGGGCCATATATTTT.

This chain links TRBV5-6 with TRBJ1-1, with D unresolved. The germline gives CDR1 SGHDT, CDR2 YYEEEE. CDR3 length: 14 residues. Trimming cost V 2 bases and J 1 base, with 9 bases left between them. This chain's CDR3 is CASSLIGENTEAFF. DNA for the CDR3: TGTGCCAGCAGCTTAATCGGGGAGAACACTGAAGCTTTCTTT.

The rearrangement uses TRBV19 and TRBJ1-5, with TRBD1 as a possible D gene (5 bases). There are 15 residues in the CDR3. Germline V gene lookup returns CDR1 LNHDA and CDR2 SQIVND (reference sequence). The V and J ends lost 6 bases and 0 bases respectively, with 12 bases between them. The CDR3 region is CASRTDSNSNQPQHF. The CDR3 region has the DNA TGTGCCAGTAGGACTGACAGTAATAGCAATCAGCCCCAGCATTTT.

The chain is built from TRBV30 and TRBJ1-5; 10 positions match TRBD1. Germline trimming cut 6 bases from V and 2 bases from J; bases unmatched to any gene: 4. The CDR3 covers 14 residues. The germline V gene encodes CDR1 GTSNPN and CDR2 SVGIG (reference sequence). CDR3 residues: CACRQGAGNQPQHF. As DNA, the CDR3 is TGTGCCTGCCGACAGGGGGCTGGCAATCAGCCCCAGCATTTT.

J is TRBJ1-1 and V is TRBV27; 7 nucleotides align to TRBD1. CDR3 length: 15 amino acids. The germline gives CDR1 MNHEY, CDR2 SMNVEV (reference sequence). V lost 5 bases to trimming and J lost 3 bases; unmatched junction nucleotides: 9. The CDR3 nucleotides read TGTGCCAGCAGTCCCCGCAGGGGGATCGACACTGAAGCTTTCTTT. It encodes CASSPRRGIDTEAFF.

The chain combines TRBV27 with TRBJ2-7; D remains unclear. Per the germline V gene, CDR1 is MNHEY and CDR2 is SMNVEV (reference sequence). This CDR3 comprises 14 residues. Trimming pared 7 bases from V and 6 bases from J, leaving 19 bases between. The CDR3 region is CASKMRPGVGEQYF. As DNA, the CDR3 is TGTGCCAGCAAGATGCGGCCCGGCGTAGGCGAGCAGTACTTC.

In its sample, this clone was seen a few times. The chain uses TRBV14 and TRBJ2-7; perhaps TRBD1 as D (6 bases). V was trimmed by 1 base and J by 6 bases, leaving 13 bases between them. CDR1 is SGHDN, CDR2 FVKESK, per germline. The CDR3 has 14 residues. The chain's CDR3 is CASSQVQGLGEQYF. For the CDR3, the DNA is TGTGCCAGCAGCCAAGTACAGGGCCTTGGCGAGCAGTACTTC.

This clone was detected only once. The V and J genes are TRBV5-4 and TRBJ1-2; a weak D match, TRBD1 (6 bases). V lost 4 bases and J lost 7, with 20 bases in between. Germline values: CDR1 SGHNT, CDR2 YYREEE (reference sequence). This CDR3 region has 15 residues. CDR3 nucleotides: TGTGCCAGCAGCCATAACAGGGACTACGGAGGTGGCTACACCTTC. This sequence encodes CASSHNRDYGGGYTF.

The chain uses TRBV5-4 and TRBJ1-3; tentatively, D is TRBD1 (6 bases). V was shortened by 4 bases and J by 4 bases, with 12 bases between the two germline ends. Germline assignment: CDR1 SGHNT and CDR2 YYREEE (reference sequence). This CDR3 is built from 14 residues. The CDR3 region is CASSKQGIGNTIYF. The CDR3, as DNA: TGTGCCAGCAGCAAGCAGGGGATCGGAAACACCATATATTTT.

CDR3 coding DNA: TGTGCCAGCAGCTCCAGGGGTTCCTCTGGGGCCAACGTCCTGACTTTC. Translated: CASSSRGSSGANVLTF. The chain employs TRBV7-6 and TRBJ2-6, with D perhaps matching TRBD1 (6 bases). Trimming took off 4 bases at V and 0 bases at J, with 10 bases between the two ends. Germline CDR1 and CDR2: SGHVS and FNYEAQ. The CDR3 has 16 amino acids. Combining the CDR3 with reference TRBV7-6 and TRBJ2-6 gives the whole variable domain GAGVSQSPRYKVTKRGQDVALRCDPISGHVSLYWYRQALGQGPEFLTYFNYEAQQDKSGLPNDRFSAERPEGSISTLTIQRTEQRDSAMYRCASSSRGSSGANVLTFGAGSRLTVL.

The J gene is TRBJ1-3, the V gene TRBV9; perhaps TRBD1 as D (6 bases). Per the germline V gene, CDR1 is SGDLS and CDR2 is YYNGEE. The CDR3 is 13 amino acids. V was pared by 5 bases and J by 8 bases, with 14 bases between. In DNA form, the CDR3 reads TGTGCCAGCAGGGCCGGGGGGCTGGACACCATATATTTT. It codes for CASRAGGLDTIYF.

The chain recombines TRBV2 with TRBJ2-5; 12 bases fit TRBD2. There are 16 residues in the CDR3. V lost 4 bases to trimming and J lost 2 bases; unmatched junction nucleotides: 5. Germline values: CDR1 SNHLY, CDR2 FYNNEI. The CDR3 coding sequence is TGTGCCAGCAGTGCGCCTAGCGGGGGGGCTCAAGAGACCCAGTACTTC. Translation: CASSAPSGGAQETQYF.

The genes are TRBV5-4 and TRBJ1-2; 9 nucleotides agree with TRBD1. Germline V lookup: CDR1 SGHNT, CDR2 YYREEE (reference sequence). The J segment lost 4 bases and the V segment lost 0 bases, leaving 4 bases of the junction unmatched. The CDR3 is 15 amino acids. This chain's CDR3 is CASSLASTGGYGYTF. In nucleotides, the CDR3 is TGTGCCAGCAGCTTGGCCTCGACAGGGGGCTATGGCTACACCTTC.

The chain recombines TRBV7-3 with TRBJ2-1, with a tentative D call TRBD2 (5 bases). Trimming took off 2 bases at V and 0 bases at J, with 8 bases between the two ends. The germline gives CDR1 SGHTA, CDR2 FQGTGA. This CDR3 is built from 15 residues. CDR3 residues: CASSLGLYSYNEQFF. The CDR3 DNA reads as TGTGCCAGCAGCTTAGGACTCTACTCCTACAATGAGCAGTTCTTC.

The chain couples TRBV30 to TRBJ2-2, with D possibly being TRBD2 (5 bases). The germline gives CDR1 GTSNPN, CDR2 SVGIG (reference sequence). Trimming stripped 0 bases from V and 13 bases from J, with 15 bases between. The CDR3 sequence is 13 residues long. The DNA of the CDR3 is TGTGCCTGGAGTGTATTGGTGGGAGCGATGCTGTTTTTT. Residues: CAWSVLVGAMLFF.

The chain couples TRBV9 to TRBJ2-5; D gene uncertain. Germline values: CDR1 SGDLS, CDR2 YYNGEE. With 3 bases removed from V and 4 bases from J, the gap between germline ends came to 10 bases. This CDR3 is built from 13 residues. The CDR3 DNA sequence: TGTGCCAGCAGCGCAACTTCCCGAGAGACCCAGTACTTC. This codes for CASSATSRETQYF.

The V and J genes are TRBV15 and TRBJ1-1; D is perhaps TRBD1 (5 bases). V shed 10 bases and J shed 0 bases, with 12 bases lying between them. Germline CDR1 LNHNV, CDR2 YYDKDF (reference sequence). CDR3 size: 13 residues. In DNA, the CDR3 is TGTGCCAGCAGGGAGTCCATGAACACTGAAGCTTTCTTT. Protein sequence: CASRESMNTEAFF.

V gene TRBV6-4 combines with J gene TRBJ2-1; TRBD1 aligns across 11 bases. CDR1 and CDR2 from the germline V gene are MRHNA and SNTAGT. The ends lost 6 bases at V and 8 bases at J; junction bases unmatched: 6. This CDR3 region has 14 residues. This chain's CDR3 is CASSARTGGDEQFF. CDR3 bases: TGTGCCAGCAGCGCCCGGACAGGGGGCGATGAGCAGTTCTTC.

The chain's CDR3 is CASRQVQGPQHF. CDR3 DNA: TGTGCCAGCAGACAGGTTCAGGGGCCCCAGCATTTT. V is TRBV6-1 and J is TRBJ1-5, with D maybe TRBD1 (5 bases). The length of the CDR3 is 12 residues. V gave up 6 bases and J gave up 9 bases, with 12 bases separating them. The V gene's germline CDR1 is MNHNS and CDR2 SASEGT.

The rearrangement links TRBV10-1 to TRBJ2-1; tentative D call: TRBD2 (5 bases). V was clipped by 2 bases and J by 4 bases, with 21 bases between them. This CDR3 contains 18 residues. Per the germline V gene, CDR1 is WNHNN and CDR2 is SYGVQD (reference sequence). In nucleotides, the CDR3 is TGCGCCAGCAGTGAGCGAGGGAAGAGCGTCCGAGGGTACAATGAGCAGTTCTTC. Its translation: CASSERGKSVRGYNEQFF.

The chain recombines TRBV5-1 with TRBJ2-1, with 8 bases aligning to TRBD1. This CDR3 has 15 residues. Germline CDR1 reads SGHRS; CDR2 reads YFSETQ. The ends lost 4 bases at V and 3 bases at J; junction bases unmatched: 6. This chain's CDR3 is CASSVTGGRYNEQFF. The CDR3 DNA is TGCGCCAGCAGCGTAACAGGGGGTCGCTACAATGAGCAGTTCTTC.

Only one count was recorded for this clone. This chain uses TRBV25-1 with TRBJ2-5; D call uncertain. The J call is uncertain, as TRBJ2-7 better fits the DNA end. The length of the CDR3 is 11 residues. CDR1 is MGHDK, CDR2 SYGVNS, per germline. This CDR3 is CASSEFYEQYF. The CDR3 nucleotides are TGTGCCAGCAGTGAATTTTACGAGCAGTACTTC.

J is TRBJ1-5 and V is TRBV28, with D uncertain. The CDR3 runs 14 residues. V was clipped by 4 bases and J by 4 bases, with 11 bases between them. Germline lookup yields CDR1 MDHEN and CDR2 SYDVKM. Here the CDR3 DNA reads TGTGCCAGCAGTTCGGTTTCCGGGAATCAGCCCCAGCATTTT. Amino acid sequence: CASSSVSGNQPQHF.